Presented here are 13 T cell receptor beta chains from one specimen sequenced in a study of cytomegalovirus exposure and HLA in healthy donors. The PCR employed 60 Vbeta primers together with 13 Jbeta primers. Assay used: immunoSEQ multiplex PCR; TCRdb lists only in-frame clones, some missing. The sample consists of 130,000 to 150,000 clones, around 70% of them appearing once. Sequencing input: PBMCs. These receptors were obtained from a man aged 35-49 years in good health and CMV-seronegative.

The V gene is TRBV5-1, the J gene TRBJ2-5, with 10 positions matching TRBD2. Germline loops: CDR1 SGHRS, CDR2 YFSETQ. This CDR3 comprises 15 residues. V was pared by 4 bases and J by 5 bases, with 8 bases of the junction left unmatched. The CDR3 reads CASSPPTSGQETQYF. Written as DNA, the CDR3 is TGCGCCAGCAGCCCCCCGACTAGCGGGCAGGAGACCCAGTACTTC.

Here the CDR3 reads CASSQDFNTGELFF. DNA for the CDR3: TGTGCCAGCAGCCAGGACTTTAACACCGGGGAGCTGTTTTTT. The chain is built from TRBV5-4 and TRBJ2-2; maybe TRBD2 (5 bases). The length of the CDR3 is 14 residues. Germline lookup yields CDR1 SGHNT and CDR2 YYREEE (reference sequence). Trimming took 4 bases from V and 2 from J, leaving 9 bases between them.

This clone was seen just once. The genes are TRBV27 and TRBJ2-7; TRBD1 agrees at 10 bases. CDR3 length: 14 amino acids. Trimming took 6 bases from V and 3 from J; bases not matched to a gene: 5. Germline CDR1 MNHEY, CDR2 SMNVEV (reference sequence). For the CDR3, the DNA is TGTGCCAGCAGGATCGGGACAGGGGTCTACGAGCAGTACTTC. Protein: CASRIGTGVYEQYF.

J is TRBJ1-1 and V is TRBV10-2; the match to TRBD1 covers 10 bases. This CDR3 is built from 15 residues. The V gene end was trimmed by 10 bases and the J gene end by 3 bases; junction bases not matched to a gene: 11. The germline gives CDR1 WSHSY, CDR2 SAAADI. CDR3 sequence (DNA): TGCGCCATCCAAACTAATGGACAGGGGGACACTGAAGCTTTCTTT. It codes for CAIQTNGQGDTEAFF.

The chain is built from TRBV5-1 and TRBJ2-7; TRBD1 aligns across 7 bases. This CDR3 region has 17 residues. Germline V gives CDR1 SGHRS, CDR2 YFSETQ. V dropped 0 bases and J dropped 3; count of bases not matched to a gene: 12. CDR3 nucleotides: TGCGCCAGCAGCTTGGTAGGGGGCTCGGACAAAGTCTACGAGCAGTACTTC. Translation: CASSLVGGSDKVYEQYF.

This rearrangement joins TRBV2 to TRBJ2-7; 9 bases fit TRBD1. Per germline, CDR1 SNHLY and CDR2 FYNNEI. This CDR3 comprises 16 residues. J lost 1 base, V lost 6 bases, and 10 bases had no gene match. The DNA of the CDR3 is TGTGCCAGCAGGGCTACGCCGGGACAGGGTTCCTACGAGCAGTACTTC. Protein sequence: CASRATPGQGSYEQYF.

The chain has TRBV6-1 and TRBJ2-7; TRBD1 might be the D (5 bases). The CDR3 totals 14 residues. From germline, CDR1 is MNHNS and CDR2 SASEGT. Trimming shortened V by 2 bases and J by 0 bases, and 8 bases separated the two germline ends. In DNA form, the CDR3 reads TGTGCCAGCAGTGAAAGGGGCAGCTCCTACGAGCAGTACTTC. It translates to CASSERGSSYEQYF.

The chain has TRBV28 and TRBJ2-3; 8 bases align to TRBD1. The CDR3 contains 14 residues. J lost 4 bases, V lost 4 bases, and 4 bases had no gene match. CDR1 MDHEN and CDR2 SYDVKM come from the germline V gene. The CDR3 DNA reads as TGTGCCAGCAGTTCAGGGGGCATCGCAGATACGCAGTATTTT. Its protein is CASSSGGIADTQYF. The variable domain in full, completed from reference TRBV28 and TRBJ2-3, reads DVKVTQSSRYLVKRTGEKVFLECVQDMDHENMFWYRQDPGLGLRLIYFSYDVKMKEKGDIPEGYSVSREKKERFSLILESASTNQTSMYLCASSSGGIADTQYFGPGTRLTVL.

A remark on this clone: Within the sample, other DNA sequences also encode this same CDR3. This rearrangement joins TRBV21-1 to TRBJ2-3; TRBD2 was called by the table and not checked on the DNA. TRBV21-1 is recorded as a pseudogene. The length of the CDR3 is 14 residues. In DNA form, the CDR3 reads TGTGCCGGCCTAGCGGGAGGGATGGGAGGTACGCAGTATTTT. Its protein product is CAGLAGGMGGTQYF.

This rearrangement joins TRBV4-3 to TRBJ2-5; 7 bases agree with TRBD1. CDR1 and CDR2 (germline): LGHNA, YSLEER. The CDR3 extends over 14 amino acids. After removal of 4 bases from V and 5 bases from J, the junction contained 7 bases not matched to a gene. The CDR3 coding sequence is TGCGCCAGCAGCCCAGACAGGGCAGGGGAGACCCAGTACTTC. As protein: CASSPDRAGETQYF.

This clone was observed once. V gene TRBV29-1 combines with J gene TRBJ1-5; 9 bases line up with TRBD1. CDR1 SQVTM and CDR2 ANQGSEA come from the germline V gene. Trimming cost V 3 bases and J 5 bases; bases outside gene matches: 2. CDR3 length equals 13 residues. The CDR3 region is CSVETGGDQPQHF. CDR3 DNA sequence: TGCAGCGTTGAGACAGGGGGGGATCAGCCCCAGCATTTT.

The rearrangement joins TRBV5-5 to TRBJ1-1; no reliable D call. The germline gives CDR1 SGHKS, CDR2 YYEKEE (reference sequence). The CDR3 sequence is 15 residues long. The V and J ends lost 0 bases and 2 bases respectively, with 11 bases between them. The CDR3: CASSLVGSQNTEAFF. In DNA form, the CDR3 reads TGTGCCAGCAGCTTGGTGGGTAGCCAAAACACTGAAGCTTTCTTT.

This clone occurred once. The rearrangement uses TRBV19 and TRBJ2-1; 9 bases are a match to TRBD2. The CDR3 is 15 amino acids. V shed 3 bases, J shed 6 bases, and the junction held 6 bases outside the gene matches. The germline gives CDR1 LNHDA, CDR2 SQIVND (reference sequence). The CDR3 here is CASSILAGMGNEQFF. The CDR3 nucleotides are TGTGCCAGTAGTATTCTAGCGGGGATGGGCAATGAGCAGTTCTTC.